What follows is one T cell receptor (beta chain) and its context. Its cognate antigen is unknown. V was shortened by 1 base and J by 0 bases, with 7 bases between the two germline ends. Germline lookup yields CDR1 SGHVS and CDR2 FNYEAQ. The CDR3 is 15 residues long. PCR amplification relied on 60 Vbeta primers (plus 13 Jbeta primers). Produced via immunoSEQ multiplex PCR; TCRdb's table is partial and in-frame only. The table records about 120,000 clones, under 90% of them present only once. The sample originates from a study of cytomegalovirus exposure and HLA in healthy donors. Study-wide findings and caveats: Upon later analysis, HLA-associated TCR beta chains proved more clonally expanded than other, equally common chains. With later analysis, a missense DCLRE1C variant became linked to TCR beta V- and J-gene trimming. Cytomegalovirus association was assigned to approximately 160 TCR beta chains.

The chain combines TRBV7-6 with TRBJ2-1; no reliable D call. This clonotype originated in a woman aged 30 to 39 in good health and CMV-seronegative. The sequenced sample consisted of PBMCs. The CDR3 DNA reads as TGTGCCAGCAGCTTAGGTTCTAGCTCCTACAATGAGCAGTTCTTC. It translates to CASSLGSSSYNEQFF.